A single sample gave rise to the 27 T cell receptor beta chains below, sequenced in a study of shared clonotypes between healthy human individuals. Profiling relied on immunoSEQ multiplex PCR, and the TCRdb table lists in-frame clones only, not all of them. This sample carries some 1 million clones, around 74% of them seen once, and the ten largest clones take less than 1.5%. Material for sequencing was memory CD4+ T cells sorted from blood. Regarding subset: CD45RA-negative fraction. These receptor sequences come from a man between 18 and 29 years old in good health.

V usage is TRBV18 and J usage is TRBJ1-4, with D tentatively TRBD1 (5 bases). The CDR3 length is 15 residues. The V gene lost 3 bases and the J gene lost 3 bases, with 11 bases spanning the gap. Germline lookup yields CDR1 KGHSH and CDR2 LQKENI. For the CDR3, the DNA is TGTGCCAGCTCACCTCGGGGGGATCCTAATGAAAAACTGTTTTTT. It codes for CASSPRGDPNEKLFF. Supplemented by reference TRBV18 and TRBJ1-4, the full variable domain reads NAGVMQNPRHLVRRRGQEARLRCSPMKGHSHVYWYRQLPEEGLKFMVYLQKENIIDESGMPKERFSAEFPKEGPSILRIQQVVRGDSAAYFCASSPRGDPNEKLFFGSGTQLSVL.

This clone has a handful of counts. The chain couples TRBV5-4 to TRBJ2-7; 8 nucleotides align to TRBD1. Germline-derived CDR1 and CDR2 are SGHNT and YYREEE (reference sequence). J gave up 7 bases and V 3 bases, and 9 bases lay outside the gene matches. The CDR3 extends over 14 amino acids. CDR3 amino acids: CASSYDRGLGEQYF. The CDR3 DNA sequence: TGTGCCAGCAGCTACGACAGGGGCTTGGGAGAGCAGTACTTC.

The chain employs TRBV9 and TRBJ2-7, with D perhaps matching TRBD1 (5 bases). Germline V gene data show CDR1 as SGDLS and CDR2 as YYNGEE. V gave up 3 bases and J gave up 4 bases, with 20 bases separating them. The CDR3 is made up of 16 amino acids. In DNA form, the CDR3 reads TGTGCCAGCAGCGCCAGCGCCGCAGGGATTACGTACGAGCAGTACTTC. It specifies CASSASAAGITYEQYF.

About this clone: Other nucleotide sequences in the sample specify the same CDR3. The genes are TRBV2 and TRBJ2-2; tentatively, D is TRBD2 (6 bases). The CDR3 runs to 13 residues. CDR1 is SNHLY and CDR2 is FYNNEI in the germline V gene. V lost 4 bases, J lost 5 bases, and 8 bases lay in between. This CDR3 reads CASSVEGTGELFF. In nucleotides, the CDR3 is TGTGCCAGCAGTGTGGAGGGGACCGGGGAGCTGTTTTTT.

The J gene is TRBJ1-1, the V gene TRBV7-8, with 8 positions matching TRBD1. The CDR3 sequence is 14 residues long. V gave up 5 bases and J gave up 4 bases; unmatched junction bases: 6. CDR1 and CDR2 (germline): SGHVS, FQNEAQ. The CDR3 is CASSDDRGTTEAFF. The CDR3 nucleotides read TGTGCCAGCAGCGACGACAGGGGTACCACTGAAGCTTTCTTT.

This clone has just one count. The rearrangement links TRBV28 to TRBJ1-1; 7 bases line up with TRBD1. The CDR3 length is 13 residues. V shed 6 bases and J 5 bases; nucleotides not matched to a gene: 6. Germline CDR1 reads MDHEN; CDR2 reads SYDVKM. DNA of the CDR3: TGTGCCAGCAGCCAGACAGGGAGGACTGAAGCTTTCTTT. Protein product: CASSQTGRTEAFF.

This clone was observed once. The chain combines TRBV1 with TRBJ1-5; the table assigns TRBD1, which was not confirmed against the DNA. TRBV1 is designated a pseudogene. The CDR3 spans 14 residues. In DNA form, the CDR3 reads TGCACCAGCAGCCGGGCAGCTAGCAATCAGCCCCAGCATTTT. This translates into CTSSRAASNQPQHF.

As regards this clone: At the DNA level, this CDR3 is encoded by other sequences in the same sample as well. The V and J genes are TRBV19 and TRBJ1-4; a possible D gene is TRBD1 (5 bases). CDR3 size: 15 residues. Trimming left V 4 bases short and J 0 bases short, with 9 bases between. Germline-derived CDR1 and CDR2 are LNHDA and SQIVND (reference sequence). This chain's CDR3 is CASSTQGATNEKLFF. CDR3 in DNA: TGTGCCAGTAGTACCCAGGGAGCAACTAATGAAAAACTGTTTTTT.

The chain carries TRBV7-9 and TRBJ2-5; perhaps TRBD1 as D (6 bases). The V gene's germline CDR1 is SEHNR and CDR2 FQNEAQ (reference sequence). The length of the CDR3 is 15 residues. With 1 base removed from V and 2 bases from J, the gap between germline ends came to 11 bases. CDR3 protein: CASSLDGQSQETQYF. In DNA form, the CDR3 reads TGTGCCAGCAGCTTAGATGGACAGTCGCAAGAGACCCAGTACTTC.

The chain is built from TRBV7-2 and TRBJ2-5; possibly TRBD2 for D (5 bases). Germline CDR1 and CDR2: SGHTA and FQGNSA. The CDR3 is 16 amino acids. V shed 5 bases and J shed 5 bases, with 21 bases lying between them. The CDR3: CASSGGPTRSGETQYF. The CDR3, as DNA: TGTGCCAGCAGCGGCGGACCCACCCGATCGGGGGAGACCCAGTACTTC. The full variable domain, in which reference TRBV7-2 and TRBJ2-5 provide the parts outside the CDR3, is GAGVSQSPSNKVTEKGKDVELRCDPISGHTALYWYRQSLGQGLEFLIYFQGNSAPDKSGLPSDRFSAERTGGSVSTLTIQRTQQEDSAVYLCASSGGPTRSGETQYFGPGTRLLVL.

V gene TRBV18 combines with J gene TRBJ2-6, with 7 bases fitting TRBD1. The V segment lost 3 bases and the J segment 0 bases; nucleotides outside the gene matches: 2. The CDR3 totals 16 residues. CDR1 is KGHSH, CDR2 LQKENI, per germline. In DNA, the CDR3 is TGTGCCAGCTCACCGGGACAGATCTCTGGGGCCAACGTCCTGACTTTC. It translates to CASSPGQISGANVLTF.

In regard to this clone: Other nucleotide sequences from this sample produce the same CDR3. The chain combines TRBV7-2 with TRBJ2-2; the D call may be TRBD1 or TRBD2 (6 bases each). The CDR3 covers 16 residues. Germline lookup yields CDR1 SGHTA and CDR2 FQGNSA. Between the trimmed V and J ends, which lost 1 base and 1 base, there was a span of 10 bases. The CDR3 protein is CASSLVGGLNTGELFF. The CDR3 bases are TGTGCCAGCAGCTTAGTCGGGGGCCTGAACACCGGGGAGCTGTTTTTT. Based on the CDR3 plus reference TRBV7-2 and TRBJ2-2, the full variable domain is GAGVSQSPSNKVTEKGKDVELRCDPISGHTALYWYRQSLGQGLEFLIYFQGNSAPDKSGLPSDRFSAERTGGSVSTLTIQRTQQEDSAVYLCASSLVGGLNTGELFFGEGSRLTVL.

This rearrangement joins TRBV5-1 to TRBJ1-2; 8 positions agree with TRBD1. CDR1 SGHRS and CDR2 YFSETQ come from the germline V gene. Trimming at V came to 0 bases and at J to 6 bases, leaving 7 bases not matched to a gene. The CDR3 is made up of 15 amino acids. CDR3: CASSLAGTGGDGYTF. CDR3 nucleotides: TGCGCCAGCAGCTTGGCCGGGACAGGAGGAGATGGCTACACCTTC.

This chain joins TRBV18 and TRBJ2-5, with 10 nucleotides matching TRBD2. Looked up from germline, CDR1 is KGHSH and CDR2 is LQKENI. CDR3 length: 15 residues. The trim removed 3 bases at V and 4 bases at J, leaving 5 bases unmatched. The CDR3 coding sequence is TGTGCCAGCTCACCGAAGCGGGAGGGCCGAGAGACCCAGTACTTC. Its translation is CASSPKREGRETQYF.

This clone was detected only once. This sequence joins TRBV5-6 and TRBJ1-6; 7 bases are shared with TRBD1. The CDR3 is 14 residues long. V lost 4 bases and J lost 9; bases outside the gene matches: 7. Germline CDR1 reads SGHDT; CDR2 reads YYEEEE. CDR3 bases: TGTGCCAGCAGCGGGACAGCGAGTAGTTCACCCCTCCACTTT. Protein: CASSGTASSSPLHF.

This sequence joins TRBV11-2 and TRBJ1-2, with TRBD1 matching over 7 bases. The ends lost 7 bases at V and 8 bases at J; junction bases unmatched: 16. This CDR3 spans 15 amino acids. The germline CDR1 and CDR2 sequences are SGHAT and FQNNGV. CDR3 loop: CASNRGDSQLGGYTF. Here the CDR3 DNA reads TGTGCCAGCAACCGAGGGGACAGTCAACTGGGGGGCTACACCTTC.

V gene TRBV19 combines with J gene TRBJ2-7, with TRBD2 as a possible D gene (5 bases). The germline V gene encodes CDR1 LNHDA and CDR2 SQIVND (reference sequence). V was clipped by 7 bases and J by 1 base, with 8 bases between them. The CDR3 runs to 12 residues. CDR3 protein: CASNSESYEQYF. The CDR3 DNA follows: TGTGCCAGTAATAGCGAATCCTACGAGCAGTACTTC. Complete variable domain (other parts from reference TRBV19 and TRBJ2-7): DGGITQSPKYLFRKEGQNVTLSCEQNLNHDAMYWYRQDPGQGLRLIYYSQIVNDFQKGDIAEGYSVSREKKESFPLTVTSAQKNPTAFYLCASNSESYEQYFGPGTRLTVT.

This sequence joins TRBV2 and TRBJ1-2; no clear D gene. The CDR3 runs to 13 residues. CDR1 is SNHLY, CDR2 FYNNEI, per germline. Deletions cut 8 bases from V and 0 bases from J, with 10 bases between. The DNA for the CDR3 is TGTGCCAGCGGCGTTACGGCTAACTATGGCTACACCTTC. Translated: CASGVTANYGYTF.

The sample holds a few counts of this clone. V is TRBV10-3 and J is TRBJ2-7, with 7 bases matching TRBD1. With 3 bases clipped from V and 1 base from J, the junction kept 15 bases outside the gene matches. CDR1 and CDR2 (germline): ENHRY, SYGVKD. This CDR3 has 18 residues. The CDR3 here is CAISDRGSSGTTSYEQYF. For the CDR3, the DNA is TGTGCCATCAGTGACAGGGGGTCATCAGGAACAACTTCCTACGAGCAGTACTTC.

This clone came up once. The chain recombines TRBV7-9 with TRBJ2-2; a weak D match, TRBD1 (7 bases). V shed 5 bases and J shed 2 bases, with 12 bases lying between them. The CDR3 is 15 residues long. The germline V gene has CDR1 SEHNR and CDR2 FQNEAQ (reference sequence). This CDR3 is CASSPGDRNTGELFF. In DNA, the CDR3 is TGTGCCAGCAGCCCGGGGGACAGAAACACCGGGGAGCTGTTTTTT.

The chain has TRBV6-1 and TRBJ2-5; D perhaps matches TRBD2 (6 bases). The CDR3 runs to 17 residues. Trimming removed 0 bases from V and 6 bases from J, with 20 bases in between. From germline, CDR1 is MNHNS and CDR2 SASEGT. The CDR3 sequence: CASSEAWRRQGGQTQYF. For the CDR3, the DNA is TGTGCCAGCAGTGAAGCCTGGAGGAGGCAGGGAGGCCAGACCCAGTACTTC.

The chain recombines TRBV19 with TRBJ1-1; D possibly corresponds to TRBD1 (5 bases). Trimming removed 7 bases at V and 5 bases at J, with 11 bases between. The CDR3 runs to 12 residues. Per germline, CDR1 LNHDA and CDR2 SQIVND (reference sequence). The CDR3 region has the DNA TGTGCCAGTATGTCAGGGAAGACTGAAGCTTTCTTT. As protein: CASMSGKTEAFF.

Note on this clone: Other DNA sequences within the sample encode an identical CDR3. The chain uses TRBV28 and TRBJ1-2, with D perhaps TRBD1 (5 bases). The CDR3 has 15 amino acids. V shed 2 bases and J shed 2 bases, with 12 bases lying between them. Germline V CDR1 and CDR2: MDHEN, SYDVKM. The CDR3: CASSLGGAVNYGYTF. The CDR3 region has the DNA TGTGCCAGCAGTTTAGGCGGGGCTGTCAACTATGGCTACACCTTC.

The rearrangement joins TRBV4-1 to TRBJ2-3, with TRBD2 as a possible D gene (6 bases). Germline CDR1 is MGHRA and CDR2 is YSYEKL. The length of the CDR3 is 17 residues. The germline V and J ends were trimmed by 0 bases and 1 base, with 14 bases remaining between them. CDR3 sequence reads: CASSQESLGEGTDTQYF. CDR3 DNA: TGCGCCAGCAGCCAAGAATCCCTGGGGGAGGGCACAGATACGCAGTATTTT.

CDR3 in DNA: TGTGCCAGCAGCTCTGAGGACCGTGGCTATGGCTACACCTTC. Amino acids: CASSSEDRGYGYTF. V gene TRBV5-6 combines with J gene TRBJ1-2, with unresolved D. The length of the CDR3 is 14 residues. Germline V gene data show CDR1 as SGHDT and CDR2 as YYEEEE. V shed 3 bases and J shed 4 bases, with 13 bases lying between them.

CDR3: CASSAQPSGGLFPQYF. Written as DNA, the CDR3 is TGTGCCAGCAGCGCTCAGCCTAGCGGGGGGTTGTTCCCCCAGTACTTC. The chain joins TRBV9 to TRBJ2-5; 11 bases line up with TRBD2. This CDR3 region has 16 residues. The V segment lost 3 bases and the J segment 9 bases; nucleotides outside the gene matches: 13. Germline loops: CDR1 SGDLS, CDR2 YYNGEE. The full variable domain, in which reference TRBV9 and TRBJ2-5 provide the parts outside the CDR3, is DSGVTQTPKHLITATGQRVTLRCSPRSGDLSVYWYQQSLDQGLQFLIQYYNGEERAKGNILERFSAQQFPDLHSELNLSSLELGDSALYFCASSAQPSGGLFPQYFGPGTRLLVL.

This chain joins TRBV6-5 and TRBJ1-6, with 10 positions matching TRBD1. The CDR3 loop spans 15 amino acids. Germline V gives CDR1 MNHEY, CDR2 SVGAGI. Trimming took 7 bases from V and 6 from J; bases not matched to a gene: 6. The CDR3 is CASTTWDRGNSPLHF. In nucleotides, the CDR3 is TGTGCCAGCACCACGTGGGACAGGGGTAATTCACCCCTCCACTTT.